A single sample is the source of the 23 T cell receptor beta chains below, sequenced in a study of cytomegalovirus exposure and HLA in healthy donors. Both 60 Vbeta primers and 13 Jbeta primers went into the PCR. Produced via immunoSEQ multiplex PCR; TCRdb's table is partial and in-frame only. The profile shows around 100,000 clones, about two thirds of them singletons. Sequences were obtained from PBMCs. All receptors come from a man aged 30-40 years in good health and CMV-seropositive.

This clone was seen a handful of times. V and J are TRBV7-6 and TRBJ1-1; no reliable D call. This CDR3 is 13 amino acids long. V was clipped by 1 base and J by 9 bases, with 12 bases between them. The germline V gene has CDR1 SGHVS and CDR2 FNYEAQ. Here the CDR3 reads CASSLEGQTKAFF. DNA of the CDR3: TGTGCCAGCAGCTTAGAAGGGCAGACTAAAGCTTTCTTT.

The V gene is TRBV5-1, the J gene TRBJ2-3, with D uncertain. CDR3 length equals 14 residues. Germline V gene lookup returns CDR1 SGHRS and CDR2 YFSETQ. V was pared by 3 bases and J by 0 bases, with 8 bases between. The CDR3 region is CASSYGPSTDTQYF. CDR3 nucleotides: TGCGCCAGCAGCTATGGGCCAAGCACAGATACGCAGTATTTT.

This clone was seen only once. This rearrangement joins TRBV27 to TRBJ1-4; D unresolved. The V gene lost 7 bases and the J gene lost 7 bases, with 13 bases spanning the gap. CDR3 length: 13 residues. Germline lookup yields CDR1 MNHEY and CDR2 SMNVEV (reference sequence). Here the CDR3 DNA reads TGTGCCAGCAAGGAGGGCGGGCGTGAAAAACTGTTTTTT. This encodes CASKEGGREKLFF. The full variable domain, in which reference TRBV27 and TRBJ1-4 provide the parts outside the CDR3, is EAQVTQNPRYLITVTGKKLTVTCSQNMNHEYMSWYRQDPGLGLRQIYYSMNVEVTDKGDVPEGYKVSRKEKRNFPLILESPSPNQTSLYFCASKEGGREKLFFGSGTQLSVL.

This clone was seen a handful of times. In nucleotides, the CDR3 is TGTGCCAGCAGCCCGCTGCCTCCGGGGGAAAAACTGTTTTTT. The encoded protein is CASSPLPPGEKLFF. This chain uses TRBV7-2 with TRBJ1-4, with D hard to call. The CDR3 covers 14 residues. Germline CDR1 reads SGHTA; CDR2 reads FQGNSA. Deletions cut 5 bases from V and 8 bases from J, with 15 bases between.

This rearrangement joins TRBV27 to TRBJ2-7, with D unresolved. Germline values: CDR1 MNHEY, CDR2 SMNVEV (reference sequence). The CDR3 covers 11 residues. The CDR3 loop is CASRDGYERYV. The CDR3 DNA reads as TGTGCCAGCAGGGACGGCTACGAGCGGTACGTC.

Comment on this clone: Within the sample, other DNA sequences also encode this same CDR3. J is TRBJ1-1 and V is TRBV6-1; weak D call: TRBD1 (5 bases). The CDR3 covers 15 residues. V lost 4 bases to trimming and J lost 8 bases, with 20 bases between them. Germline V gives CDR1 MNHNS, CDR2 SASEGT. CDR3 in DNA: TGTGCCAGCAGTGTGTACGACAGCGTCGTGGGCGAAGCTTTCTTT. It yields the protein CASSVYDSVVGEAFF.

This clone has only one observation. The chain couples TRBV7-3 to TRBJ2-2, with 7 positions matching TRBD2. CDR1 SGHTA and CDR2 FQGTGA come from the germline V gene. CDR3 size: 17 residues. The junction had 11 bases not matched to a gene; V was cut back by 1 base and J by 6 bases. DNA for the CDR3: TGTGCCAGCAGCTTAAGGGGAGGGCCCTCTTCAGCCGGGGAGCTGTTTTTT. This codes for CASSLRGGPSSAGELFF.

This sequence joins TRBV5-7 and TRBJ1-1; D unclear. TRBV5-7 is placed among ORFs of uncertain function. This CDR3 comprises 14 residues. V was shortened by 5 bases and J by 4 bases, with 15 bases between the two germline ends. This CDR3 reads CASRRTGHFTEAFF. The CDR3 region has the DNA TGTGCCAGCAGGCGGACTGGGCACTTCACTGAAGCTTTCTTT.

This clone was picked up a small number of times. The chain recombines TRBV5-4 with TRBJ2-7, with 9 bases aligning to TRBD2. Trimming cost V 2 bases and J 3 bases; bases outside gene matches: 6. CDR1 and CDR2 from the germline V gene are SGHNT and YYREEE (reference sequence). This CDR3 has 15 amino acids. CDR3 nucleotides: TGTGCCAGCAGCTTTAGCGGGGGCCCCTTCTACGAGCAGTACTTC. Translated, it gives CASSFSGGPFYEQYF.

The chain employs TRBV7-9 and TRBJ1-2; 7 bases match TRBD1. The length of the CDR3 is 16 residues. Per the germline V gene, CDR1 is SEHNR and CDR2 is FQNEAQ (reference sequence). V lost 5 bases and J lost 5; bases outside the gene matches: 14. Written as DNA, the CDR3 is TGTGCCAGCAGCCCCCGATTGACAGGGTATTCTTATGGCTACACCTTC. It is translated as CASSPRLTGYSYGYTF.

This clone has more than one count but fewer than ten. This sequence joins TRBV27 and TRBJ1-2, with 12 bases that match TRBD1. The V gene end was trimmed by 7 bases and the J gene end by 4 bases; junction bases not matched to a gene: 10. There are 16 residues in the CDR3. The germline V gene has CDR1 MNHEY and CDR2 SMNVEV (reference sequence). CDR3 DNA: TGTGCCAGCACCTCCGGGACAGGGGGCGGCGGCTATGGCTACACCTTC. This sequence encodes CASTSGTGGGGYGYTF.

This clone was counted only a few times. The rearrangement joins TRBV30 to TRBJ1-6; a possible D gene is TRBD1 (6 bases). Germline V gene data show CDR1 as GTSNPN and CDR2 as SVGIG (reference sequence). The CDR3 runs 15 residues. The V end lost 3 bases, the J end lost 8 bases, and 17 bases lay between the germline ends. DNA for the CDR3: TGTGCCTGGAGACAGGGTCGGCTTCTTCATTCACCCCTCCACTTT. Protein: CAWRQGRLLHSPLHF. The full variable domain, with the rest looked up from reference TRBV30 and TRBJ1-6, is SQTIHQWPATLVQPVGSPLSLECTVEGTSNPNLYWYRQAAGRGLQLLFYSVGIGQISSEVPQNLSASRPQDRQFILSSKKLLLSDSGFYLCAWRQGRLLHSPLHFGNGTRLTVT.

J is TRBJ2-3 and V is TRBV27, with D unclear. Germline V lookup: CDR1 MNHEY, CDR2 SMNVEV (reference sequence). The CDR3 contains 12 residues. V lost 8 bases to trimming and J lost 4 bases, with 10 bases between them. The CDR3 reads CASRGVADTQYF. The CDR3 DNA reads TGTGCCAGCCGAGGCGTGGCAGATACGCAGTATTTT.

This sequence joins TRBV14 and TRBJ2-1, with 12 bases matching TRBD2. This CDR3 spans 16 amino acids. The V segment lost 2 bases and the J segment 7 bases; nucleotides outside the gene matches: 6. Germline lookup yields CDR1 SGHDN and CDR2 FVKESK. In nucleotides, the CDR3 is TGTGCCAGCAGCCAACTAGCGGGGGGGCTGGGTAATGAGCAGTTCTTC. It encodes CASSQLAGGLGNEQFF.

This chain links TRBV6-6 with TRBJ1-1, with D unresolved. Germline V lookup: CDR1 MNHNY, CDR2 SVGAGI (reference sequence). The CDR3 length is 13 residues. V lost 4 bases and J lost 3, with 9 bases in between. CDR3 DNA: TGTGCCAGCAGTTCCCTAGTTTACACTGAAGCTTTCTTT. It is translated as CASSSLVYTEAFF.

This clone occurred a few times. The CDR3 DNA reads as TGTGCCAGCAGCACAGGTTTCTCCGAAGCTTTCTTT. This codes for CASSTGFSEAFF. V is TRBV7-9 and J is TRBJ1-1; D possibly corresponds to TRBD1 (5 bases). The CDR3 totals 12 residues. The ends were cut back, 5 bases at V and 8 bases at J, with 12 bases in the middle. Germline values: CDR1 SEHNR, CDR2 FQNEAQ (reference sequence).

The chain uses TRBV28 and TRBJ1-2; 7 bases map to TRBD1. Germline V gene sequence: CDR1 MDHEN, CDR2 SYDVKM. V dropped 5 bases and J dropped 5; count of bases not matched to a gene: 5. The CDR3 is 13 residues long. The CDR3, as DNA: TGTGCCAGCAGTCCAGACAGGGTATATGGCTACACCTTC. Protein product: CASSPDRVYGYTF.

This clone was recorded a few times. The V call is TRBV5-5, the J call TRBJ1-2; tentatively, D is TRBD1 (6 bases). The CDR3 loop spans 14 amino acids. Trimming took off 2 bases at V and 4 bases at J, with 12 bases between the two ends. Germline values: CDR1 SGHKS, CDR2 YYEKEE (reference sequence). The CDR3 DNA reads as TGTGCCAGCAGCTTTGATGGACAGACCTATGGCTACACCTTC. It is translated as CASSFDGQTYGYTF.

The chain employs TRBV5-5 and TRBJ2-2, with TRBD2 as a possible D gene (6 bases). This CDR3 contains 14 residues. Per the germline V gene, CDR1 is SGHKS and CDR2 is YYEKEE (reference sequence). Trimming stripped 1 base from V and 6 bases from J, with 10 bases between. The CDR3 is CASSLSGEAGELFF. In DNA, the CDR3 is TGTGCCAGCAGCTTGTCTGGGGAGGCCGGGGAGCTGTTTTTT.

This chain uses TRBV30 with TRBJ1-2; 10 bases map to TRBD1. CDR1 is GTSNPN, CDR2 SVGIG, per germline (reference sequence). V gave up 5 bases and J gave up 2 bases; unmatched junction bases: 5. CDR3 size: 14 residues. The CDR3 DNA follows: TGTGCCTGGGGCTGGGACAGGGGCAACTATGGCTACACCTTC. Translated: CAWGWDRGNYGYTF.

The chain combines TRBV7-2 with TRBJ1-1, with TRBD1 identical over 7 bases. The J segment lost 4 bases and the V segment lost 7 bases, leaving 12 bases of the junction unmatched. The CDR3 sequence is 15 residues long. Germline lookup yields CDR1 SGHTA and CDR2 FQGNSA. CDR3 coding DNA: TGTGCCAGCACCCTAGTTCTGACAGGGAGCACTGAAGCTTTCTTT. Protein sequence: CASTLVLTGSTEAFF. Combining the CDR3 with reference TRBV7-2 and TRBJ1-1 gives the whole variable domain GAGVSQSPSNKVTEKGKDVELRCDPISGHTALYWYRQSLGQGLEFLIYFQGNSAPDKSGLPSDRFSAERTGGSVSTLTIQRTQQEDSAVYLCASTLVLTGSTEAFFGQGTRLTVV.

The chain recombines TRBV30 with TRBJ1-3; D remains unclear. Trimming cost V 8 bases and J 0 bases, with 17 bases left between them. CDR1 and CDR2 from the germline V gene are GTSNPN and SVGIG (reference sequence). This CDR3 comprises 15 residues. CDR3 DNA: TGTGCCCGGGAAAGTAGGGCGTACTCTGGAAACACCATATATTTT. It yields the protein CARESRAYSGNTIYF.

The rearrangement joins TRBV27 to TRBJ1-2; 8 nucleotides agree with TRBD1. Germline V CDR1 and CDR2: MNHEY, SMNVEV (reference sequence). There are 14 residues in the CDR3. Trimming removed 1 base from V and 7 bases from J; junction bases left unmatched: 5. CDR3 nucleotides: TGTGCCAGCAGTTTATTGGGCAGGGGGCGTGGCTACACCTTC. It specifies CASSLLGRGRGYTF.